This T cell receptor beta chain was documented in a study of shared clonotypes between healthy human individuals. About the research overall: There were three CD4 naive, three CD4 memory, two CD8 naive and one CD8 memory plates per donor. Study-wide points: It was the non-shared clonotypes that had lower generation probabilities than clonotypes shared by all four donors.

Researchers ran the assay at a deep level. Here immunoSEQ multiplex PCR was the method, and the copy in TCRdb shows in-frame clones only, minus some. The sample comprises 2,500,000 or so clones, 90% to 95% of which are singletons, and more than 0.35% rests with the top ten. Each of the donors was a healthy adult who was HIV-negative and had not had a recent acute infection or vaccination. On this clone itself: The antigen is not known.

The CDR3 covers 17 residues. V lost 6 bases and J lost 0; bases outside the gene matches: 11. CDR1 and CDR2 (germline): SGHVS, FNYEAQ. Sequenced material: naive CD4+ T cells from PBMCs. The sample's subset: CD45RA+ positively selected. The chain carries TRBV7-6 and TRBJ2-7; 10 bases line up with TRBD2. This receptor was identified in a man between 18 and 29 years old in good health. Some clones in this sample may be carry-over from other donors' samples. This chain's CDR3 is CASSSGRRTVTSYEQYF. As DNA, the CDR3 is TGTGCCAGCAGTAGCGGGAGGCGGACAGTCACCTCCTACGAGCAGTACTTC.